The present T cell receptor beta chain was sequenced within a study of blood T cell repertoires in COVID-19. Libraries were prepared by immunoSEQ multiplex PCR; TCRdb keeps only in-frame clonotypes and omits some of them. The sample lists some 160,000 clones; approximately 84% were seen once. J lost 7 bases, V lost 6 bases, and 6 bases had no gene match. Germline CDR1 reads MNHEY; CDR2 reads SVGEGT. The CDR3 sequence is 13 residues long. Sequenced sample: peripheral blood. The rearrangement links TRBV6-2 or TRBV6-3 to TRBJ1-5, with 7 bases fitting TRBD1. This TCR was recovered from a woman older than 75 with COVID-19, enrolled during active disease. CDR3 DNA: TGTGCCAGCAGCCAACAGGGGACGCAGCCCCAGCATTTT. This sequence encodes CASSQQGTQPQHF.